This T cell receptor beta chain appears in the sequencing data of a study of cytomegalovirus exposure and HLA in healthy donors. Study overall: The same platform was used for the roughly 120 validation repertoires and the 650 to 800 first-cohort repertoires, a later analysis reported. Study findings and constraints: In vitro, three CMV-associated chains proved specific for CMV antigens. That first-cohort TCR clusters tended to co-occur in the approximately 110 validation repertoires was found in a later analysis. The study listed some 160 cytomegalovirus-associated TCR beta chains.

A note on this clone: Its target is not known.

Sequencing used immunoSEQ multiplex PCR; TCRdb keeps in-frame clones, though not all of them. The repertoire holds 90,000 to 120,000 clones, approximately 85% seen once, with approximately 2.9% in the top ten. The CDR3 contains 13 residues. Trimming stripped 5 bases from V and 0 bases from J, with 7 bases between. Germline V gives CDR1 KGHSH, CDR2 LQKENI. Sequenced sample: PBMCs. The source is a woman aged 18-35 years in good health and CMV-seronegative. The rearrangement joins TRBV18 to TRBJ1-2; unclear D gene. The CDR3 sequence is CASSETSNYGYTF. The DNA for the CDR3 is TGTGCCAGCTCAGAGACTTCTAACTATGGCTACACCTTC.